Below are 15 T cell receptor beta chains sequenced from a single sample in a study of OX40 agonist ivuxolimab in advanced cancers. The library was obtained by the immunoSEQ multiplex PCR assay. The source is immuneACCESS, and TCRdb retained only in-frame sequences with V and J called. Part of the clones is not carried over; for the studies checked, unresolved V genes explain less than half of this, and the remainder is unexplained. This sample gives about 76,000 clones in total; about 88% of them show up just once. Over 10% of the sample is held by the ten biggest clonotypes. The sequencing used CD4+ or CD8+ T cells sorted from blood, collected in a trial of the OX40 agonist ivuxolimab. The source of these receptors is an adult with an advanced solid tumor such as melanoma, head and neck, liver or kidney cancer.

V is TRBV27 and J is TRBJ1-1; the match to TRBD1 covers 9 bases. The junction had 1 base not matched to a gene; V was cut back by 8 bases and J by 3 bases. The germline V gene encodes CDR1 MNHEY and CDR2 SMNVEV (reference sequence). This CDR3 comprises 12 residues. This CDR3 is CASRTGDTEAFF. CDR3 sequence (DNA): TGTGCCAGCCGGACAGGGGACACTGAAGCTTTCTTT.

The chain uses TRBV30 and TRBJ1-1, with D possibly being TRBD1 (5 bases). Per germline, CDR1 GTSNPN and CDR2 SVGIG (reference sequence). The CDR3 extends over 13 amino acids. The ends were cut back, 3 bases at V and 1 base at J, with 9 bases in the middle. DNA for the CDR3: TGTGCCTGGAGGGGGCGGGCGAACACTGAAGCTTTCTTT. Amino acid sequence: CAWRGRANTEAFF.

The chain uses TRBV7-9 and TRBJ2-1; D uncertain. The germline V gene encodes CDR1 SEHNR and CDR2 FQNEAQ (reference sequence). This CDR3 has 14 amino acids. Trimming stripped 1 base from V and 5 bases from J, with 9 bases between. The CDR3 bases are TGTGCCAGCAGCTTAGTAACCCGAAACAATGAGCAGTTCTTC. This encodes CASSLVTRNNEQFF.

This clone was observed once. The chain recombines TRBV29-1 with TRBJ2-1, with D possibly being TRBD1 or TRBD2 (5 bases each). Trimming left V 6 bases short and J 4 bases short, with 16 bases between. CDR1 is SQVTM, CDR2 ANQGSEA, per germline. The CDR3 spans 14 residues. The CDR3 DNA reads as TGCAGCGTCTTTCCCCGGGACGGATACAATGAGCAGTTCTTC. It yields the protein CSVFPRDGYNEQFF.

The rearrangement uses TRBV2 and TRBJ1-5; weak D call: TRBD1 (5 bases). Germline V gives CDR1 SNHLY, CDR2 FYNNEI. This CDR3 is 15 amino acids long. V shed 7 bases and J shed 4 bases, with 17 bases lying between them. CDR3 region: CASTPLSGVNQPQHF. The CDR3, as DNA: TGTGCCAGCACCCCCTTATCGGGGGTAAATCAGCCCCAGCATTTT.

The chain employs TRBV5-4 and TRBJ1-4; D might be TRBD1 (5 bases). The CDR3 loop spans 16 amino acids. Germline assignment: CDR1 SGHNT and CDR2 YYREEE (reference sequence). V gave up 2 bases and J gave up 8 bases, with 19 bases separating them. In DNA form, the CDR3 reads TGTGCCAGCAGCTTAAAATTGGCGCAGGGTGGGGAAAAACTGTTTTTT. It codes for CASSLKLAQGGEKLFF. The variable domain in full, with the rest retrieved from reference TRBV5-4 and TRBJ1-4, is ETGVTQSPTHLIKTRGQQVTLRCSSQSGHNTVSWYQQALGQGPQFIFQYYREEENGRGNFPPRFSGLQFPNYSSELNVNALELDDSALYLCASSLKLAQGGEKLFFGSGTQLSVL.

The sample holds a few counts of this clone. The CDR3 DNA is TGTGCCAGCAGCCGCCAGTTATTGAACACTGAAGCTTTCTTT. Amino acids: CASSRQLLNTEAFF. The chain combines TRBV28 with TRBJ1-1; no clear D gene. V lost 6 bases, J lost 0 bases, and 11 bases lay in between. CDR3 length equals 14 residues. Germline assignment: CDR1 MDHEN and CDR2 SYDVKM.

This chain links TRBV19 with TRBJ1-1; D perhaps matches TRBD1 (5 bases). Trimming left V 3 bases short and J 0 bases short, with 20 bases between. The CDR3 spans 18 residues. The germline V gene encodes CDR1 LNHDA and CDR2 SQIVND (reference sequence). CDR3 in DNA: TGTGCCAGTAGTATTTCAAGGGGTGGACGATTCCTGAACACTGAAGCTTTCTTT. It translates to CASSISRGGRFLNTEAFF.

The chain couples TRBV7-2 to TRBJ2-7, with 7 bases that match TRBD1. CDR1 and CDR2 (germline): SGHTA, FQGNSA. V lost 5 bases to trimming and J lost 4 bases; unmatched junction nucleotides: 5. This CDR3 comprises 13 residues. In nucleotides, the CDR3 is TGTGCCAGCAGCCTGGACAGGAAATACGAGCAGTACTTC. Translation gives CASSLDRKYEQYF.

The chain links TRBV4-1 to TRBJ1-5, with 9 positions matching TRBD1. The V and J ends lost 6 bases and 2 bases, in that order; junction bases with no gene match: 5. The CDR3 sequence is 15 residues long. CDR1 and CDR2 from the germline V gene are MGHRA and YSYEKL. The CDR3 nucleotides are TGCGCCAGCAGTCGGACAGGGGAGGGCAATCAGCCCCAGCATTTT. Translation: CASSRTGEGNQPQHF.

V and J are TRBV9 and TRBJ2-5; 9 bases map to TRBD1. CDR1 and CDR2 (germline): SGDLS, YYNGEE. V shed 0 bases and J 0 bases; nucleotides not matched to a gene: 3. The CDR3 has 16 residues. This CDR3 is CASSVGDRGYQETQYF. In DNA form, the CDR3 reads TGTGCCAGCAGCGTAGGAGACAGGGGGTACCAAGAGACCCAGTACTTC.

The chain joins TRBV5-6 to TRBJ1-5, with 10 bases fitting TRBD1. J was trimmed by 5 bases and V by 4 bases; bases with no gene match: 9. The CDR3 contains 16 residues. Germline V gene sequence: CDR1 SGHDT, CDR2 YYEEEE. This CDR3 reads CASSRRTGGNHQPQHF. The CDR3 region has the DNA TGTGCCAGCAGCCGCAGGACAGGGGGAAATCATCAGCCCCAGCATTTT.

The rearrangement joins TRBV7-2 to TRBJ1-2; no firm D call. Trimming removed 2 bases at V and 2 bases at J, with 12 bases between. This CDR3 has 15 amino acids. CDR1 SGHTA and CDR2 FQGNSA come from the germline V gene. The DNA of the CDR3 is TGTGCCAGCAGCTTACAGCAGGACGGAAACTATGGCTACACCTTC. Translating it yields CASSLQQDGNYGYTF.

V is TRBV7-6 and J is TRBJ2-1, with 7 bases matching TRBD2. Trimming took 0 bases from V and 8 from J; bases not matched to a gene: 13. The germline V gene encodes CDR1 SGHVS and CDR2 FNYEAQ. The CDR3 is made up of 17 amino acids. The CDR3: CASSLAWVAGGRDEQFF. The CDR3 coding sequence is TGTGCCAGCAGCTTAGCGTGGGTAGCGGGTGGACGGGATGAGCAGTTCTTC. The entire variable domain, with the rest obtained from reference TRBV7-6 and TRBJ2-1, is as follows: GAGVSQSPRYKVTKRGQDVALRCDPISGHVSLYWYRQALGQGPEFLTYFNYEAQQDKSGLPNDRFSAERPEGSISTLTIQRTEQRDSAMYRCASSLAWVAGGRDEQFFGPGTRLTVL.

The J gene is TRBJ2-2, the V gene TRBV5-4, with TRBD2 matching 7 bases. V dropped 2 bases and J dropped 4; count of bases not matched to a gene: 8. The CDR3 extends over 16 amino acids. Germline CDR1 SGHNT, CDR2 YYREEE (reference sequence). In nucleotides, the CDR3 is TGTGCCAGCAGCTTTTCACGGACTAGAAGCACCGGGGAGCTGTTTTTT. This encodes CASSFSRTRSTGELFF.